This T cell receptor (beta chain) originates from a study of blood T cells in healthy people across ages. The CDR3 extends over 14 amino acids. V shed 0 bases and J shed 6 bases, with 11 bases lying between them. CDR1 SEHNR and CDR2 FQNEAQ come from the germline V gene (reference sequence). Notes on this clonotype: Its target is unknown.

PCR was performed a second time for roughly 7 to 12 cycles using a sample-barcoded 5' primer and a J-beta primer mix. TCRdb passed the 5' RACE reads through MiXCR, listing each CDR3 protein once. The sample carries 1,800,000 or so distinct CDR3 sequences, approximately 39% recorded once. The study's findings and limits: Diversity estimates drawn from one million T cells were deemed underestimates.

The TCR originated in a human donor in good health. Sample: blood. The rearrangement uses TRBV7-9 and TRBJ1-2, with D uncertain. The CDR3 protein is CASSLAGGFDGYTF. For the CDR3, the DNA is TGTGCCAGCAGCTTAGCGGGAGGTTTCGATGGCTACACCTTC.